These 17 T cell receptor beta chains were all obtained from the same sample, sequenced in a study of cytomegalovirus exposure and HLA in healthy donors. PCR involved 60 Vbeta and 13 Jbeta primers. Libraries were prepared by immunoSEQ multiplex PCR; TCRdb keeps only in-frame clonotypes and omits some of them. The sample records about 180,000 clones, approximately 80% being singletons. The sequenced sample was PBMCs. These receptors were collected from a woman under 30 in good health and CMV-seropositive.

The sample holds one count of this clone. The chain has TRBV11-2 and TRBJ2-5; possibly TRBD1 for D (6 bases). This CDR3 region has 15 residues. Germline lookup yields CDR1 SGHAT and CDR2 FQNNGV. The V and J ends lost 2 bases and 4 bases respectively, with 14 bases between them. The CDR3 sequence is CASSLWSQQGETQYF. CDR3 bases: TGTGCCAGCAGCTTATGGAGTCAACAGGGAGAGACCCAGTACTTC.

The chain employs TRBV11-3 and TRBJ2-1; TRBD1 might be the D (6 bases). The V gene lost 2 bases and the J gene lost 9 bases, with 14 bases spanning the gap. Germline assignment: CDR1 SGHNT and CDR2 YENEEA. This CDR3 comprises 14 residues. As DNA, the CDR3 is TGTGCCAGCAGCTTAAGGGGACATGGCGGTGAGCAGTTCTTC. Translation: CASSLRGHGGEQFF.

The V and J genes are TRBV7-2 and TRBJ1-2; 7 bases map to TRBD1. After removal of 4 bases from V and 8 bases from J, the junction contained 7 bases not matched to a gene. The CDR3 covers 13 residues. CDR1 and CDR2 (germline): SGHTA, FQGNSA. The CDR3 here is CASSSDRVRGYTF. CDR3 nucleotide sequence: TGTGCCAGCAGCTCCGACAGGGTGAGAGGCTACACCTTC.

This chain links TRBV4-2 with TRBJ1-1, with D hard to call. V lost 1 base and J lost 0, with 6 bases in between. The CDR3 runs 14 residues. Per germline, CDR1 LGHNA and CDR2 YNFKEQ. The CDR3 loop is CASSQVRLNTEAFF. DNA for the CDR3: TGTGCCAGCAGCCAAGTCAGATTGAACACTGAAGCTTTCTTT.

The V and J genes are TRBV5-4 and TRBJ2-7; D remains unclear. The germline V and J ends were trimmed by 3 bases and 5 bases, with 12 bases remaining between them. The CDR3 contains 13 residues. The V gene's germline CDR1 is SGHNT and CDR2 YYREEE (reference sequence). The CDR3 reads CASSWILSDEQYF. The CDR3 DNA sequence: TGTGCCAGCAGCTGGATTTTGAGCGACGAGCAGTACTTC.

The chain has TRBV19 and TRBJ1-4; D not resolved. The CDR3 length is 14 residues. Germline CDR1 reads LNHDA; CDR2 reads SQIVND (reference sequence). V lost 1 base and J 0 bases, leaving 3 bases between the germline ends. CDR3 sequence: CASSIAATNEKLFF. The CDR3 coding sequence is TGTGCCAGTAGTATAGCAGCAACTAATGAAAAACTGTTTTTT.

This clone was counted between two and nine times. The chain carries TRBV25-1 and TRBJ1-1; TRBD1 is a possible D gene (5 bases). The CDR3 sequence is 13 residues long. Trimming cost V 1 base and J 11 bases, with 14 bases left between them. Germline V gene lookup returns CDR1 MGHDK and CDR2 SYGVNS. The CDR3 DNA reads TGTGCCAGCAGTGAATCCGGGGGGTGGGCCGCTTTCTTT. Amino acids: CASSESGGWAAFF.

This sequence joins TRBV15 and TRBJ1-1; TRBD1 aligns across 10 bases. Germline V gene data show CDR1 as LNHNV and CDR2 as YYDKDF (reference sequence). The junction had 6 bases not matched to a gene; V was cut back by 1 base and J by 7 bases. CDR3 size: 15 residues. The CDR3 reads CATSRGGQGHNEAFF. The CDR3 DNA is TGTGCCACCAGCAGAGGGGGACAGGGGCACAATGAAGCTTTCTTT.

CDR3 sequence: CASSLTGASNQPQHF. CDR3 sequence (DNA): TGTGCCAGCAGCTTGACAGGGGCTAGCAATCAGCCCCAGCATTTT. The genes are TRBV28 and TRBJ1-5; 8 bases agree with TRBD1. V shed 6 bases, J shed 0 bases, and the junction held 4 bases outside the gene matches. CDR3 size: 15 residues. Germline CDR1 and CDR2: MDHEN and SYDVKM.

V gene TRBV30 combines with J gene TRBJ2-6; D unresolved. Germline CDR1 GTSNPN, CDR2 SVGIG (reference sequence). V dropped 2 bases and J dropped 2 bases, with 7 bases sitting between them. There are 14 residues in the CDR3. The DNA of the CDR3 is TGTGCCTGGAGTATTGGGCCTGGGGCCAACGTCCTGACTTTC. Its protein product is CAWSIGPGANVLTF.

The chain recombines TRBV9 with TRBJ2-5, with 7 bases that match TRBD2. CDR3 length: 13 residues. CDR1 and CDR2 (germline): SGDLS, YYNGEE. After removal of 4 bases from V and 7 bases from J, the junction contained 7 bases not matched to a gene. The chain's CDR3 is CASSLGLGGTQYF. CDR3 nucleotides: TGTGCCAGCAGCCTAGGACTAGGAGGGACCCAGTACTTC. Full variable domain (rest looked up from reference TRBV9 and TRBJ2-5): DSGVTQTPKHLITATGQRVTLRCSPRSGDLSVYWYQQSLDQGLQFLIQYYNGEERAKGNILERFSAQQFPDLHSELNLSSLELGDSALYFCASSLGLGGTQYFGPGTRLLVL.

This clone was observed a handful of times. The chain has TRBV6-1 and TRBJ2-7; D might be TRBD2 (6 bases). The CDR3 runs 15 residues. The V and J ends lost 8 bases and 5 bases respectively, with 22 bases between them. Germline V gene data show CDR1 as MNHNS and CDR2 as SASEGT. CDR3 in DNA: TGTGCCAGCTCAGGCGAATTCCCTGGGGAGGACGAGCAGTACTTC. Protein: CASSGEFPGEDEQYF.

The rearrangement uses TRBV9 and TRBJ2-3, with 7 bases aligning to TRBD2. In germline, CDR1 is SGDLS, CDR2 YYNGEE. The CDR3 extends over 14 amino acids. V was clipped by 2 bases and J by 2 bases; unmatched bases: 2. The chain's CDR3 is CASSVGGITDTQYF. CDR3 nucleotide sequence: TGTGCCAGCAGCGTCGGGGGGATCACAGATACGCAGTATTTT. The full variable domain, rest sourced from reference TRBV9 and TRBJ2-3, is DSGVTQTPKHLITATGQRVTLRCSPRSGDLSVYWYQQSLDQGLQFLIQYYNGEERAKGNILERFSAQQFPDLHSELNLSSLELGDSALYFCASSVGGITDTQYFGPGTRLTVL.

The chain combines TRBV27 with TRBJ1-2, with D uncertain. V was cut by 2 bases and J by 7 bases, with 11 bases left in between. Germline-derived CDR1 and CDR2 are MNHEY and SMNVEV (reference sequence). CDR3 size: 13 residues. CDR3 bases: TGTGCCAGCAGTTTAGACGGGATCGGTGGCTACACCTTC. Its protein is CASSLDGIGGYTF.

The CDR3 here is CASSVWDREGYTF. The CDR3 bases are TGTGCCAGTAGTGTATGGGACAGGGAAGGCTACACCTTC. V is TRBV19 and J is TRBJ1-2; 9 bases line up with TRBD1. CDR1 and CDR2 from the germline V gene are LNHDA and SQIVND (reference sequence). V lost 5 bases to trimming and J lost 8 bases; unmatched junction nucleotides: 6. The CDR3 runs 13 residues.

This clone was picked up a small number of times. The V gene is TRBV7-8, the J gene TRBJ2-1; TRBD2 matches 7 bases. The ends lost 5 bases at V and 2 bases at J; junction bases unmatched: 12. Germline loops: CDR1 SGHVS, CDR2 FQNEAQ. This CDR3 is built from 17 residues. This chain's CDR3 is CASSLIWGGSAYNEQFF. The CDR3 region has the DNA TGTGCCAGCAGCCTCATATGGGGGGGGTCAGCCTACAATGAGCAGTTCTTC.

This chain uses TRBV29-1 with TRBJ1-2; maybe TRBD1 (6 bases). The ends were cut back, 4 bases at V and 3 bases at J, with 18 bases in the middle. CDR3 length: 15 amino acids. Germline assignment: CDR1 SQVTM and CDR2 ANQGSEA. The CDR3 region is CSVVQREGVDYGYTF. The DNA for the CDR3 is TGCAGCGTTGTCCAAAGGGAGGGGGTGGACTATGGCTACACCTTC.